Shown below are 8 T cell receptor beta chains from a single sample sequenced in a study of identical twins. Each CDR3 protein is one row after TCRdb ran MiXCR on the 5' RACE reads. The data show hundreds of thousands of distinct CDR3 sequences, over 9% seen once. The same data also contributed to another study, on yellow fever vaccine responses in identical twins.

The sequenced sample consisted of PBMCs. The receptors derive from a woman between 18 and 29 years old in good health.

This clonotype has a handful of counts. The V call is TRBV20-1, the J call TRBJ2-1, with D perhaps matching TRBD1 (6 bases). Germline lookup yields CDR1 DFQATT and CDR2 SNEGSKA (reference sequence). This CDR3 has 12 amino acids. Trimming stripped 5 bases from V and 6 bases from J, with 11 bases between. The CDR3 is CSAFRDTNEQFF. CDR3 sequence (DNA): TGCAGTGCTTTCCGGGACACCAATGAGCAGTTCTTC.

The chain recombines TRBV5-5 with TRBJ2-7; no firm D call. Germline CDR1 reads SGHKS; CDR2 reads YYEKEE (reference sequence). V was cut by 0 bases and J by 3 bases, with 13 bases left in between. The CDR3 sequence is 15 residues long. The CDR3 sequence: CASSLVGGPNYEQYF. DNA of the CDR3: TGTGCCAGCAGCTTGGTTGGTGGACCGAACTACGAGCAGTACTTC.

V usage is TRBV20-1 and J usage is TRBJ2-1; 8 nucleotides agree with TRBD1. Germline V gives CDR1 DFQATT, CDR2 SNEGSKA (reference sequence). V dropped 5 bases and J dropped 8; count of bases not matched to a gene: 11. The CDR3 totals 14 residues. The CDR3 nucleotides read TGCAGTGCTCACACAGGGGGGCGGTTCGATGAGCAGTTCTTC. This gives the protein CSAHTGGRFDEQFF.

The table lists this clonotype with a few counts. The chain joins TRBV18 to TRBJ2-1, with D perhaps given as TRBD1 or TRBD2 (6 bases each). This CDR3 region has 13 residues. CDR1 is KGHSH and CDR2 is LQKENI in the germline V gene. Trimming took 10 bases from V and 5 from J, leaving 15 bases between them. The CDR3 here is CATNTGANNEQFF. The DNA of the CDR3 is TGTGCCACCAACACGGGGGCAAACAATGAGCAGTTCTTC.

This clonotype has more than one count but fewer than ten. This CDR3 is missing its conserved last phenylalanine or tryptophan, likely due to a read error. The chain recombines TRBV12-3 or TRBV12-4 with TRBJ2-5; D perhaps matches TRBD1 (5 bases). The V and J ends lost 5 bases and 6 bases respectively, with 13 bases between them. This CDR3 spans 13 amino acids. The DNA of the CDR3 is TGTGCCAGCAGTAGCAGGGTAGGACAGACCCAGTACTTA. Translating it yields CASSSRVGQTQYL.

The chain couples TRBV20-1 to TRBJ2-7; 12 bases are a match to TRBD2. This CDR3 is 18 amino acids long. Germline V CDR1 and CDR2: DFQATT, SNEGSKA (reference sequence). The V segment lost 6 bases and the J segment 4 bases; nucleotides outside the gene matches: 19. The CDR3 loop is CSALAGTSGHGGLYEQYF. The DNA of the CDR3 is TGCAGTGCGCTAGCCGGGACTAGCGGGCACGGGGGGCTATACGAGCAGTACTTC.

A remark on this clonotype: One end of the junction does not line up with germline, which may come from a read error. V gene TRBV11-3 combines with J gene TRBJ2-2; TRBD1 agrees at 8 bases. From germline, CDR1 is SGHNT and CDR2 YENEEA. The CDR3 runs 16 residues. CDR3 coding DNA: TGTGCCAGCAGCTCTCAGGGACAGGCGAACACCGGGAAGCTGTTTTTT. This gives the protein CASSSQGQANTGKLFF.

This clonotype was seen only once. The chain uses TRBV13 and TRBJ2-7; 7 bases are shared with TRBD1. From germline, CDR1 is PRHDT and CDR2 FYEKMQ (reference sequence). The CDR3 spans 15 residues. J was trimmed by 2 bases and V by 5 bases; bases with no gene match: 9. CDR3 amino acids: CASSRTGDATYEQYV. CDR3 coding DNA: TGTGCCAGCAGCCGGACAGGAGATGCAACCTACGAGCAGTACGTC.